Each of the 14 T cell receptor beta chains below was sequenced from the same sample in a study of T cells in Graves' hyperthyroidism and ophthalmopathy. There were TCR beta CDR3 regions amplified from RNA transcripts. The TCR CDR3 was amplified in a first-round RT-PCR using the HTBI primer set. TCRdb processed the multiplex PCR reads anew with MiXCR; each CDR3 protein has one entry. The sample contains a few hundred thousand distinct CDR3 sequences, around 14% of which appear only once. Sequencing was performed on blood. The receptor set was obtained from a woman in her 30s with Graves' hyperthyroidism.

In its sample, this clonotype was seen many times. V gene TRBV7-2 combines with J gene TRBJ1-2; 7 bases align to TRBD1. The CDR3 is made up of 14 amino acids. Germline CDR1 and CDR2: SGHTA and FQGNSA. Trimming removed 5 bases from V and 4 bases from J; junction bases left unmatched: 7. CDR3 DNA: TGTGCCAGCAGCGAGGGACAGCCCTTCTATGGCTACACCTTC. The encoded protein is CASSEGQPFYGYTF.

In nucleotides, the CDR3 is TGTGCCAGCAGTTTAGGGACGGTGACCCAAGAGACCCAGTACTTC. The encoded protein is CASSLGTVTQETQYF. The V gene is TRBV12-3 or TRBV12-4, the J gene TRBJ2-5; no reliable D call. Between the trimmed V and J ends, which lost 1 base and 1 base, there was a span of 10 bases. This CDR3 is 15 amino acids long.

This clonotype occurred many times. The rearrangement links TRBV11-2 to TRBJ2-7; D gene uncertain. The CDR3 has 15 amino acids. Germline assignment: CDR1 SGHAT and CDR2 FQNNGV. Between the trimmed V and J ends, which lost 5 bases and 3 bases, there was a span of 17 bases. This CDR3 reads CASSPLSGASYEQYF. The CDR3, as DNA: TGTGCCAGCAGCCCTCTAAGTGGAGCCAGCTACGAGCAGTACTTC. Drawing the rest from reference TRBV11-2 and TRBJ2-7, the complete variable domain is EAGVAQSPRYKIIEKRQSVAFWCNPISGHATLYWYQQILGQGPKLLIQFQNNGVVDDSQLPKDRFSAERLKGVDSTLKIQPAKLEDSAVYLCASSPLSGASYEQYFGPGTRLTVT.

The rearrangement links TRBV28 to TRBJ1-2; D is uncertain. CDR1 and CDR2 from the germline V gene are MDHEN and SYDVKM. The V and J ends lost 4 bases and 7 bases respectively, with 22 bases between them. This CDR3 is 16 amino acids long. Here the CDR3 reads CASSSGFILVSIGYTF. In DNA, the CDR3 is TGTGCCAGCAGTTCGGGATTCATACTCGTGTCTATTGGCTACACCTTC.

In its sample, this clonotype was seen a few times. The V gene is TRBV9, the J gene TRBJ1-2, with 8 bases lining up with TRBD1. CDR3 length: 15 residues. Germline V gives CDR1 SGDLS, CDR2 YYNGEE. With V trimmed by 4 bases and J by 4 bases, 9 bases remained unmatched. The CDR3 DNA is TGTGCCAGCAGCCTACGACAGGGGTCGGTCTATGGCTACACCTTC. Translating it yields CASSLRQGSVYGYTF.

J is TRBJ1-1 and V is TRBV5-4, with D maybe TRBD1 (6 bases). Trimming cost V 3 bases and J 6 bases, with 15 bases left between them. CDR3 length: 14 amino acids. The germline gives CDR1 SGHNT, CDR2 YYREEE (reference sequence). DNA for the CDR3: TGTGCCAGCAGCTCAGGAGGTGCAGGGGCTGAAGCTTTCTTT. This translates into CASSSGGAGAEAFF.

There are a few counts of this clonotype. This rearrangement joins TRBV7-2 to TRBJ2-4, with TRBD2 matching over 7 bases. Trimming cost V 6 bases and J 4 bases; bases outside gene matches: 3. The CDR3 covers 13 residues. CDR1 is SGHTA, CDR2 FQGNSA, per germline. CDR3 protein: CASSRDYKNIQYF. CDR3 nucleotides: TGTGCCAGCAGTCGGGACTATAAAAACATTCAGTACTTC.

This clonotype was seen repeatedly, ten times or more. The V gene is TRBV24-1, the J gene TRBJ1-2; 7 bases map to TRBD1. Per the germline V gene, CDR1 is KGHDR and CDR2 is SFDVKD. Trimming removed 4 bases from V and 6 bases from J; junction bases left unmatched: 4. The CDR3 extends over 13 amino acids. The CDR3 sequence: CATSEQGRDGYTF. DNA for the CDR3: TGTGCCACCAGTGAACAGGGGCGGGATGGCTACACCTTC.

In its sample, this clonotype was seen many times. The chain uses TRBV4-1 and TRBJ2-7, with D perhaps matching TRBD1 (5 bases). This CDR3 spans 14 amino acids. V lost 5 bases and J lost 3, with 14 bases in between. Looked up from germline, CDR1 is MGHRA and CDR2 is YSYEKL. CDR3 loop: CASSSNQGRYEQYF. The CDR3 nucleotides read TGCGCCAGCAGCTCAAATCAGGGTCGCTACGAGCAGTACTTC.

In this sample, this clonotype turned up many times. This sequence joins TRBV18 and TRBJ2-7; TRBD2 matches at 7 bases. Germline V gene sequence: CDR1 KGHSH, CDR2 LQKENI. CDR3 length equals 13 residues. After removal of 3 bases from V and 6 bases from J, the junction contained 5 bases not matched to a gene. In DNA, the CDR3 is TGTGCCAGCTCACCGTTGCCTAGCGGCGAGCAGTACTTC. Protein product: CASSPLPSGEQYF.

The table lists this clonotype with many counts. The CDR3 loop is CASSLLRDRDYGYTF. In DNA form, the CDR3 reads TGTGCCAGCAGCCTGCTGAGGGATCGGGACTATGGCTACACCTTC. V is TRBV7-9 and J is TRBJ1-2; D remains ambiguous. Per germline, CDR1 SEHNR and CDR2 FQNEAQ (reference sequence). V was clipped by 5 bases and J by 3 bases, with 16 bases between them. The CDR3 sequence is 15 residues long.

This clonotype was picked up many times. This rearrangement joins TRBV6-1 to TRBJ2-7; D tentatively fits TRBD1 or TRBD2 (6 bases each). The CDR3 contains 16 residues. V lost 0 bases and J 1 base, leaving 13 bases between the germline ends. Germline values: CDR1 MNHNS, CDR2 SASEGT. CDR3 amino acids: CASSEAGGASSYEQYF. The CDR3 bases are TGTGCCAGCAGTGAAGCGGGGGGCGCGAGTTCCTACGAGCAGTACTTC.

This clonotype has just a few counts. This may be a read error: a much more frequent sequence differs by one nucleotide. The V gene is TRBV18, the J gene TRBJ1-1, with D hard to call. The V gene's germline CDR1 is KGHSH and CDR2 LQKENI. CDR3 length: 13 residues. This chain's CDR3 is CASSSGLNTEALF. The CDR3 DNA reads TGTGCCAGCTCGTCCGGGCTGAACACTGAAGCTCTCTTT. Looking up the rest from reference TRBV18 and TRBJ1-1 gives the full variable domain: NAGVMQNPRHLVRRRGQEARLRCSPMKGHSHVYWYRQLPEEGLKFMVYLQKENIIDESGMPKERFSAEFPKEGPSILRIQQVVRGDSAAYFCASSSGLNTEALFGQGTRLTVV.

This clonotype came up many times. The chain carries TRBV6-5 and TRBJ1-1; D is unclear. CDR1 and CDR2 (germline): MNHEY, SVGAGI. V lost 2 bases and J lost 6, with 10 bases in between. The CDR3 contains 13 residues. CDR3 loop: CASSYQGVAEAFF. The CDR3 DNA follows: TGTGCCAGCAGTTACCAAGGAGTGGCTGAAGCTTTCTTT.